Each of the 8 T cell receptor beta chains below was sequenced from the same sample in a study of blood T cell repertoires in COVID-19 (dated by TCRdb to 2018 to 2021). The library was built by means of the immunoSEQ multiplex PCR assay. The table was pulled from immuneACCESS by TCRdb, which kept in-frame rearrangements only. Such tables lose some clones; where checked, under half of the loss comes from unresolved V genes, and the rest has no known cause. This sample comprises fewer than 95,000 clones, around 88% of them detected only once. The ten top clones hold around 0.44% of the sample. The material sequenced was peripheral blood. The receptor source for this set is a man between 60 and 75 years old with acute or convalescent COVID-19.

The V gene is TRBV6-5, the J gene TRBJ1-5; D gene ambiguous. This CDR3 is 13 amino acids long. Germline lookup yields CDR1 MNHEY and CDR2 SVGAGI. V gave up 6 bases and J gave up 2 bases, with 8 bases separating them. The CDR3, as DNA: TGTGCCAGCAGAAACACCGGCAATCAGCCCCAGCATTTT. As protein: CASRNTGNQPQHF.

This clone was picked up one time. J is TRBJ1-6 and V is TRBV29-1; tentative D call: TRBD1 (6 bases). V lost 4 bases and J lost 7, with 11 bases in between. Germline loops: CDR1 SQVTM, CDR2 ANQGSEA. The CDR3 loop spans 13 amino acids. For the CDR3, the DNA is TGCAGCGTTGCCCTGACAGGCAATTCACCCCTCCACTTT. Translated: CSVALTGNSPLHF. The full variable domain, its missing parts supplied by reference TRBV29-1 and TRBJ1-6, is SAVISQKPSRDICQRGTSLTIQCQVDSQVTMMFWYRQQPGQSLTLIATANQGSEATYESGFVIDKFPISRPNLTFSTLTVSNMSPEDSSIYLCSVALTGNSPLHFGNGTRLTVT.

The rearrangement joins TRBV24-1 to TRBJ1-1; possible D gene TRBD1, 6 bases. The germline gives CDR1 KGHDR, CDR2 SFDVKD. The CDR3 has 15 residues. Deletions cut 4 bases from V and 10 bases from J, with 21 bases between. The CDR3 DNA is TGTGCCACCAGTGACCGACCGGGACACCTTGGGGGAGCTTTCTTT. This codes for CATSDRPGHLGGAFF.

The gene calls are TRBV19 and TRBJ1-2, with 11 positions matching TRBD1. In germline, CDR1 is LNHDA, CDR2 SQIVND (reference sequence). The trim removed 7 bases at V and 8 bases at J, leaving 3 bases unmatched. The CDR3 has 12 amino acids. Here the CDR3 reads CASTGQGAGYTF. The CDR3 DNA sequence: TGTGCCAGTACTGGACAGGGGGCCGGCTACACCTTC.

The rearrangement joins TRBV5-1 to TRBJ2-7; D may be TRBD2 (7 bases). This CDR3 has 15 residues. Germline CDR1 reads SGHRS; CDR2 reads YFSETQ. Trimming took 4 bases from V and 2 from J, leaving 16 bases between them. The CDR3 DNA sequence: TGCGCCAGCAGCCCGGGAGGCAGGGGCACCTACGAGCAGTACTTC. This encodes CASSPGGRGTYEQYF.

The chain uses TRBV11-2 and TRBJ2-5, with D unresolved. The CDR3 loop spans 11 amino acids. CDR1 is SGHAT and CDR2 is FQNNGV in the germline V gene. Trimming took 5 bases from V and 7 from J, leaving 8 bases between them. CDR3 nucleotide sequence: TGTGCCAGCAGCCCAGATGTGACCCAGTACTTC. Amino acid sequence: CASSPDVTQYF.

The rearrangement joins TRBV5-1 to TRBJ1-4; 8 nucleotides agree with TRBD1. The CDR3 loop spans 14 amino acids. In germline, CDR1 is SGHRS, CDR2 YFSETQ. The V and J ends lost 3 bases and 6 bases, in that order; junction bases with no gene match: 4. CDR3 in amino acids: CASSSQDRDEKLFF. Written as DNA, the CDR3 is TGCGCCAGCAGCTCGCAGGACAGGGATGAAAAACTGTTTTTT.

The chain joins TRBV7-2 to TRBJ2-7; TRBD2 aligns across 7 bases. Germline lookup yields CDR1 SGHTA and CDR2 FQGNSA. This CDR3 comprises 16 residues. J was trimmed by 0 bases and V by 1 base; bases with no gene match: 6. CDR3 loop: CASSLDRRGISYEQYF. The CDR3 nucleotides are TGTGCCAGCAGCTTAGATCGGCGGGGGATCTCCTACGAGCAGTACTTC.